This T cell receptor beta chain was recovered during a study of blood T cells in healthy people across ages. Study results and caveats: With age, beta diversity per million T cells declined roughly linearly, significantly by 35 to 40.

There are a few counts of this clonotype. What it binds is unknown. Germline V CDR1 and CDR2: DFQATT, SNEGSKA (reference sequence). Between the trimmed V and J ends, which lost 3 bases and 0 bases, there was a span of 15 bases. There are 15 residues in the CDR3. Using a J-beta primer mix together with a sample-barcoded 5' primer, a second PCR was run for roughly 7 to 11 cycles. TCRdb redid the calling of the 5' RACE reads with MiXCR, one entry per CDR3 protein. This table has more than 800,000 distinct CDR3 sequences, 45% appearing once. The chain uses TRBV20-1 and TRBJ2-7, with D tentatively TRBD2 (5 bases). The receptor was isolated from a woman aged 60 to 75 in good health. The sequenced material came from blood. The CDR3 region has the DNA TGCAGTGCTAGGAGGTTGGGAGAGAGCTCCTACGAGCAGTACTTC. Amino acid sequence: CSARRLGESSYEQYF.